This entry lists 8 T cell receptor beta chains sequenced from one sample in a study of T cell responses to AZD1222 COVID-19 vaccine. Assay used: immunoSEQ multiplex PCR; TCRdb lists only in-frame clones, some missing. This table holds 150,000 or so clones, 90% to 95% found once. The source was peripheral blood, collected 28 days after the second AZD1222 dose. Receptors were obtained from an adult who received the AZD1222 COVID-19 vaccine.

V gene TRBV30 combines with J gene TRBJ1-3; 8 nucleotides match TRBD1. Germline loops: CDR1 GTSNPN, CDR2 SVGIG (reference sequence). The CDR3 totals 16 residues. Trimming took 0 bases from V and 3 from J; bases not matched to a gene: 7. The CDR3 DNA reads TGTGCCTGGAGTGTACGGCAGGGGGCATTTGGAAACACCATATATTTT. Its protein is CAWSVRQGAFGNTIYF.

The rearrangement uses TRBV30 and TRBJ1-4; D is perhaps TRBD1 (5 bases). The V end lost 0 bases, the J end lost 6 bases, and 11 bases lay between the germline ends. Per germline, CDR1 GTSNPN and CDR2 SVGIG (reference sequence). The CDR3 is 14 residues long. CDR3 in DNA: TGTGCCTGGAGTGTACAAGGGGAGGATGAAAAACTGTTTTTT. Translating it yields CAWSVQGEDEKLFF.

V gene TRBV4-1 combines with J gene TRBJ1-3; no reliable D call. CDR1 and CDR2 from the germline V gene are MGHRA and YSYEKL. V lost 1 base, J lost 4 bases, and 8 bases lay in between. The CDR3 consists of 14 residues. The CDR3 is CASSQGARGNTIYF. The CDR3 DNA reads as TGCGCCAGCAGCCAAGGGGCGCGAGGAAACACCATATATTTT.

This rearrangement joins TRBV3-1 (or the pseudogene TRBV3-2) to TRBJ2-1; TRBD2 agrees at 11 bases. The V and J ends lost 4 bases and 2 bases, in that order; junction bases with no gene match: 13. The CDR3 loop spans 19 amino acids. Germline CDR1 LGHDT, CDR2 YNNKEL (reference sequence). CDR3 region: CASSPSRATSGAPYNEQFF. Written as DNA, the CDR3 is TGTGCCAGCAGCCCCTCCCGGGCGACTAGCGGGGCCCCCTACAATGAGCAGTTCTTC.

For the CDR3, the DNA is TGTGCCTGGACCTGGGGGGGCACAGGAAAAGCAAACTATGGCTACACCTTC. This gives the protein CAWTWGGTGKANYGYTF. The chain carries TRBV30 and TRBJ1-2; TRBD1 might be the D (6 bases). With 4 bases removed from V and 2 bases from J, the gap between germline ends came to 23 bases. Germline-derived CDR1 and CDR2 are GTSNPN and SVGIG (reference sequence). This CDR3 spans 17 amino acids.

This clone was observed once. CDR3 sequence reads: CASSPRGNTEAFF. CDR3 DNA: TGTGCCAGCAGTCCCCGCGGGAACACTGAAGCTTTCTTT. V usage is TRBV6-5 and J usage is TRBJ1-1; D is unclear. The CDR3 spans 13 residues. Trimming took off 5 bases at V and 1 base at J, with 8 bases between the two ends. The germline V gene has CDR1 MNHEY and CDR2 SVGAGI.

This chain links TRBV27 with TRBJ1-2; 8 nucleotides align to TRBD1. The germline V gene has CDR1 MNHEY and CDR2 SMNVEV (reference sequence). The J segment lost 7 bases and the V segment lost 6 bases, leaving 4 bases of the junction unmatched. The CDR3 contains 12 residues. The CDR3 bases are TGTGCCAGCAGCTCAACAGGGGGTGGCTACACCTTC. Translating gives CASSSTGGGYTF.

The chain joins TRBV6-4 to TRBJ2-7; 9 nucleotides agree with TRBD2. The CDR3 contains 15 residues. After removal of 5 bases from V and 2 bases from J, the junction contained 7 bases not matched to a gene. Germline loops: CDR1 MRHNA, CDR2 SNTAGT. The CDR3 DNA reads TGTGCCAGCAGTCCCCTCGGCGGGGGGGCCTACGAGCAGTACTTC. Translation gives CASSPLGGGAYEQYF.